These T cell receptor beta chains were read from a single sample in a study of blood T cell repertoires in COVID-19. Profiled with immunoSEQ multiplex PCR; TCRdb holds only in-frame clones, not every one. The data contain about 210,000 clones, 75% to 85% of them seen just once; the ten biggest clones take up about 9%. Material: PBMCs or T cells enriched from blood (not recorded which). All receptors come from a man in his forties who had recovered from COVID-19. The CDR3 runs from the conserved cysteine through the conserved F or W. The D gene is left open where the match is weak. For some rows the clone size is stated as once, few or many, or as a class when expanded; others skip it.

clone_size: few; d_call: -; v_call: TRBV11-2; j_call: TRBJ1-2; cdr3_nt: TGTGCCAGCAGCGATCGGGACTCACGAAACTATGGCTACACCTTC; cdr3_aa: CASSDRDSRNYGYTF
clone_size: -; d_call: -; v_call: TRBV10-3; j_call: TRBJ1-5; cdr3_nt: TGTGCCATCAGTGATGGAGAGAATCAGCCCCAGCATTTT; cdr3_aa: CAISDGENQPQHF
clone_size: few; d_call: -; v_call: TRBV6-2/TRBV6-3; j_call: TRBJ1-2; cdr3_nt: TGTGCCAGCAGTTATTCGAACAGGGATGGCTACACCTTC; cdr3_aa: CASSYSNRDGYTF
clone_size: -; d_call: -; v_call: TRBV5-4; j_call: TRBJ2-1; cdr3_nt: TGTGCCAGCAGCTTTACAAATACCAATGAGCAGTTCTTC; cdr3_aa: CASSFTNTNEQFF
clone_size: -; d_call: -; v_call: TRBV6-1; j_call: TRBJ2-1; cdr3_nt: TGTGCCAGCAGTGTATCTCCGCGGGGGACAGGCTACAATGAGCAGTTCTTC; cdr3_aa: CASSVSPRGTGYNEQFF
clone_size: -; d_call: TRBD1; v_call: TRBV18; j_call: TRBJ1-1; cdr3_nt: TGTGCCAGCTCACCAGGACAGGGGGCGGCTTTCTTT; cdr3_aa: CASSPGQGAAFF
clone_size: -; d_call: -; v_call: TRBV15; j_call: TRBJ2-6; cdr3_nt: TGTGCCACCAGCAGCTACGGTATCGGTCGGAGGGTCGTTGGGGCCAACGTCCTGACTTTC; cdr3_aa: CATSSYGIGRRVVGANVLTF
clone_size: -; d_call: -; v_call: TRBV7-8; j_call: TRBJ1-2; cdr3_nt: TGTGCCAGCAGCTCCAATCAGGGGAATGGCTACACCTTC; cdr3_aa: CASSSNQGNGYTF
clone_size: few; d_call: TRBD1; v_call: TRBV12-5; j_call: TRBJ1-1; cdr3_nt: TGTGCTAGTGGTTGGGACAGTTCCTTCGCCGAAGCTTTCTTT; cdr3_aa: CASGWDSSFAEAFF
clone_size: once; d_call: -; v_call: TRBV7-7; j_call: TRBJ2-6; cdr3_nt: TGTGCCAGCAGCACCCCGGGTAAGGAGGCTGGGGCCAACGTCCTGACTTTC; cdr3_aa: CASSTPGKEAGANVLTF
clone_size: -; d_call: -; v_call: TRBV9; j_call: TRBJ2-3; cdr3_nt: TGTGCCAGCAGCGGCGGACTTGCCGGCACAGATACGCAGTATTTT; cdr3_aa: CASSGGLAGTDTQYF
clone_size: -; d_call: -; v_call: TRBV30; j_call: TRBJ1-5; cdr3_nt: TGTGCCTGGAGTCCCGGTAGCAATCAGCCCCAGCATTTT; cdr3_aa: CAWSPGSNQPQHF
clone_size: -; d_call: TRBD2; v_call: TRBV6-5; j_call: TRBJ2-3; cdr3_nt: TGTGCCAGCAGTCGTTTGGCGGGAGGCACAGATACGCAGTATTTT; cdr3_aa: CASSRLAGGTDTQYF
clone_size: -; d_call: TRBD2; v_call: TRBV19; j_call: TRBJ2-1; cdr3_nt: TGTGCCAGTAGTACCCTCCTGAGGGGCGGGGGGGAAAATGAGCAGTTCTTC; cdr3_aa: CASSTLLRGGGENEQFF
clone_size: -; d_call: -; v_call: TRBV5-1; j_call: TRBJ2-6; cdr3_nt: TGCGCCAGCGGCTCAGGCTCTGGGGCCAACGTCCTGACTTTC; cdr3_aa: CASGSGSGANVLTF
clone_size: -; d_call: TRBD1; v_call: TRBV7-2; j_call: TRBJ1-3; cdr3_nt: TGTGCCAGCAGCTGGGGGACAGCCTCTGGAAACACCATATATTTT; cdr3_aa: CASSWGTASGNTIYF
clone_size: -; d_call: -; v_call: TRBV5-4; j_call: TRBJ2-7; cdr3_nt: TGTGCCAGCAGCTTCCAAACAGGGAACTACGAGCAGTACTTC; cdr3_aa: CASSFQTGNYEQYF
clone_size: -; d_call: -; v_call: TRBV12-5; j_call: TRBJ2-5; cdr3_nt: TGTGCTAGTGGTTTGCCCTCCTCCGCGGAGACCCAGTACTTC; cdr3_aa: CASGLPSSAETQYF
clone_size: -; d_call: -; v_call: TRBV15; j_call: TRBJ1-4; cdr3_nt: TGTGCCACCAGCAGCCCCTATGAAAAACTGTTTTTT; cdr3_aa: CATSSPYEKLFF
clone_size: -; d_call: TRBD1; v_call: TRBV27; j_call: TRBJ1-2; cdr3_nt: TGTGCCAGCAAAGGAACCCGGCAGGGGGCAGACACCTTC; cdr3_aa: CASKGTRQGADTF
clone_size: -; d_call: -; v_call: TRBV19; j_call: TRBJ2-7; cdr3_nt: TGTGCCAGTAGTGATTTCGGCGAGCAGTACTTC; cdr3_aa: CASSDFGEQYF
clone_size: -; d_call: TRBD1; v_call: TRBV11-2; j_call: TRBJ2-3; cdr3_nt: TGTGCCAGCAGCCAGGGACAGAGCACAGATACGCAGTATTTT; cdr3_aa: CASSQGQSTDTQYF
clone_size: -; d_call: TRBD1; v_call: TRBV11-2; j_call: TRBJ1-6; cdr3_nt: TGTGCCAGCAGCTTAGCCGCGACAGGGAATTCACCCCTCCACTTT; cdr3_aa: CASSLAATGNSPLHF
clone_size: few; d_call: -; v_call: TRBV27; j_call: TRBJ1-6; cdr3_nt: TGTGCCAGCAGACTCGATGACATCCCCAATTCACCCCTCCACTTT; cdr3_aa: CASRLDDIPNSPLHF
clone_size: once; d_call: -; v_call: TRBV10-1; j_call: TRBJ1-1; cdr3_nt: TGCGCCAGCAGAACAGCAAAGAACACTGAAGCTTTCTTT; cdr3_aa: CASRTAKNTEAFF
clone_size: -; d_call: -; v_call: TRBV5-1; j_call: TRBJ1-3; cdr3_nt: TGCGCCAGCAGACCCGTGGGGGCTGGAGGAAACACCATATATTTT; cdr3_aa: CASRPVGAGGNTIYF
clone_size: -; d_call: -; v_call: TRBV2; j_call: TRBJ2-2; cdr3_nt: TGTGCCAGCAGTGAATTCCCCTTAGGGGCCGGGGAGCTGTTTTTT; cdr3_aa: CASSEFPLGAGELFF
clone_size: -; d_call: -; v_call: TRBV30; j_call: TRBJ1-6; cdr3_nt: TGTGCCTGGAAGATAGGAGGATTTTCACCCCTCCACTTT; cdr3_aa: CAWKIGGFSPLHF
clone_size: -; d_call: -; v_call: TRBV7-9; j_call: TRBJ2-1; cdr3_nt: TGTGCCAGCAGCCCCCAGTCCGGGACCTACAATGAGCAGTTCTTC; cdr3_aa: CASSPQSGTYNEQFF
clone_size: -; d_call: -; v_call: TRBV27; j_call: TRBJ2-4; cdr3_nt: TGTGCCAGCAGTTTATCCCTCCAGGGGCTAGCCAAAAACATTCAGTACTTC; cdr3_aa: CASSLSLQGLAKNIQYF
clone_size: -; d_call: TRBD1; v_call: TRBV2; j_call: TRBJ1-2; cdr3_nt: TGTGCCAGCCACAAGACAGGGGAAGGAAACTATGGCTACACCTTC; cdr3_aa: CASHKTGEGNYGYTF
clone_size: -; d_call: -; v_call: TRBV6-5; j_call: TRBJ1-5; cdr3_nt: TGTGCCAGCAATGGAGGGATTCTTAGCAATCAGCCCCAGCATTTT; cdr3_aa: CASNGGILSNQPQHF
clone_size: -; d_call: TRBD1; v_call: TRBV30; j_call: TRBJ2-7; cdr3_nt: TGTGCCTGGAGTACTACAGGGGGCCCCTACGAGCAGTACTTC; cdr3_aa: CAWSTTGGPYEQYF
clone_size: few; d_call: TRBD2; v_call: TRBV6-1; j_call: TRBJ2-4; cdr3_nt: TGTGCCAGCAGTGAAGTAGCGGGAGACGTTAACATTCAGTACTTC; cdr3_aa: CASSEVAGDVNIQYF
clone_size: -; d_call: -; v_call: TRBV3-1/TRBV3-2; j_call: TRBJ1-3; cdr3_nt: TGTGCCAGCAGCCAAAGACCTGGGCCGGGAAACACCATATATTTT; cdr3_aa: CASSQRPGPGNTIYF
clone_size: few; d_call: TRBD2; v_call: TRBV5-4; j_call: TRBJ2-7; cdr3_nt: TGTGCCAGCAGCGGCGGGACTAGGGCCTACGAGCAGTACTTC; cdr3_aa: CASSGGTRAYEQYF
clone_size: -; d_call: -; v_call: TRBV23-1; j_call: TRBJ1-3; cdr3_nt: TGCGCCAGCAGTCAACTCCCCCACCGGACAGAAGGAAACACCATATATTTT; cdr3_aa: CASSQLPHRTEGNTIYF
clone_size: -; d_call: -; v_call: TRBV4-1; j_call: TRBJ1-4; cdr3_nt: TGCGCCAGCAGCCAAGATCTACAGGGAATAGCTCCTAATGAAAAACTGTTTTTT; cdr3_aa: CASSQDLQGIAPNEKLFF
clone_size: -; d_call: TRBD1; v_call: TRBV29-1; j_call: TRBJ1-1; cdr3_nt: TGCAGCGTGGGACAGGGGAACACTGAAGCTTTCTTT; cdr3_aa: CSVGQGNTEAFF